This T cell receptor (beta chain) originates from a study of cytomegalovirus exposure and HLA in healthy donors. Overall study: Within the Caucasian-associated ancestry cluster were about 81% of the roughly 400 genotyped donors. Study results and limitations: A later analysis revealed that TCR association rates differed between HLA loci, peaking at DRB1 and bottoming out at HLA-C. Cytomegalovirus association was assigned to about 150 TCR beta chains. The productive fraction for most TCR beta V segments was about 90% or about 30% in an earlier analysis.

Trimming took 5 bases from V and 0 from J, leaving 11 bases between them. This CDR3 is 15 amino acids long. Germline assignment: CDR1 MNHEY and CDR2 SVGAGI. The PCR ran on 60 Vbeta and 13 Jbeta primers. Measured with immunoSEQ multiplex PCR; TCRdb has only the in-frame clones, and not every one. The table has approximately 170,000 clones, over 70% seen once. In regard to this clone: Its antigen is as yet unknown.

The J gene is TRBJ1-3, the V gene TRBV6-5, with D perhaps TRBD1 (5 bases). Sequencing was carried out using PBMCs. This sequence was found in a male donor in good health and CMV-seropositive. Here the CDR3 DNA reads TGTGCCAGCAGTGTGACAGCGTACTCTGGAAACACCATATATTTT. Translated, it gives CASSVTAYSGNTIYF.